This is a list of T cell receptor beta chains from one sample in a study of regulatory T cells. Produced via immunoSEQ multiplex PCR; TCRdb's table is partial and in-frame only. The data hold about 35,000 clones, with about nine tenths observed a single time. The sample taken for sequencing was conventional CD4+ T cells sorted from blood. The receptors shown here come from a person aged 18-29 years with CD3G deficiency. The conserved cysteine and the conserved F or W are not part of the CDR3 here.

TRBV28	TRBJ2-3	ASSDRRAWDSNTQY
TRBV28	TRBJ2-7	ASSFLGAGAYEQY
TRBV10-3	TRBJ1-2	AISQGAGGYT
TRBV10-3	TRBJ1-2	AISSTGYGYT
TRBV6-1	TRBJ2-3	ASSEARLSLQY
TRBV30	TRBJ2-1	AWSRSRGHEQF
TRBV7-8	TRBJ2-2	ASSLVPGPGTGELF
TRBV29-1	TRBJ2-3	SVEERRGGTQY
TRBV5-1	TRBJ1-6	ASSRGYDNSPLH
TRBV6-1	TRBJ1-2	ASSEANYGYT
TRBV28	TRBJ1-2	ASSPLGGKANYGYT
TRBV13	TRBJ2-7	ASSLGAHAGEQY
TRBV10-2	TRBJ2-1	ASRAGTSRNNEQF
TRBV5-1	TRBJ2-3	ASSGQGISRDTQY
TRBV7-8	TRBJ2-7	ASSLGTGTGVSYEQY
TRBV7-9	TRBJ2-1	ASSLAGTGVNNEQF
TRBV5-1	TRBJ2-6	ASSPTSAGANVLT
TRBV11-3	TRBJ2-3	ASSLGLAPDTQY
TRBV28	TRBJ1-1	ASSLLNTEAF
TRBV19	TRBJ2-1	ASSTSGLAGGPREQF
TRBV6-1	TRBJ2-7	ASSVSDGRVHEQY
TRBV10-3	TRBJ2-3	AIRADSTDTQY
TRBV19	TRBJ1-1	ASSQYMNTEAF
TRBV7-6	TRBJ2-1	ASSRLSGSYNEQF
TRBV7-9	TRBJ2-5	ASSSKYPGQRETQY
TRBV7-2	TRBJ2-7	ASSLVRTGEQY
TRBV5-1	TRBJ2-5	ASSVGTAKETQY
TRBV6-1	TRBJ1-1	ASSVGRAEAF
TRBV19	TRBJ2-1	ASSIVGRAREQF
TRBV10-3	TRBJ2-2	AIRKTSTGELF
TRBV11-1	TRBJ1-6	AGGTEHQTLH
TRBV5-1	TRBJ2-7	ASSLTSGGYYEQY
TRBV18	TRBJ2-1	ASSREAGDRGGEQF
TRBV10-3	TRBJ1-1	AISEYMNTEAF
TRBV7-9	TRBJ2-1	ASSPARQGPSNEQF
TRBV6-1	TRBJ2-1	ASSGTQPGEQF
TRBV21-1	TRBJ2-5	ASSNVRLESVETQY
TRBV6-6	TRBJ1-5	ASTPGGPGDQPQH
TRBV6-6	TRBJ2-7	ASSLGGVHEQY
TRBV6-1	TRBJ1-2	ASSPGQGNGYT
TRBV10-3	.	AISETFTYEQY
TRBV6-1	TRBJ1-6	ASKRFAGDNSPLH
TRBV6-1	TRBJ2-7	ASSESGGRGSYEQY
TRBV6-1	TRBJ1-2	AIRGQEYGYT
TRBV5-1	TRBJ2-3	ASSLAGAGTDTQY
TRBV28	TRBJ2-7	ASGAFSSGNYEQY
TRBV6-1	TRBJ1-1	ASSVLGVNTEAF
TRBV5-1	TRBJ2-1	ASSLGGRGYNEQF
TRBV28	TRBJ1-2	ASTPPGQGYGYT
TRBV30	TRBJ2-1	AWSTAGGWNEQF
TRBV6-1	TRBJ1-1	ASRKRMDNPEAF
TRBV28	TRBJ2-6	ASSGGTSSGANVLT
TRBV12-5	TRBJ1-1	ASGLVLGGEAF
TRBV7-9	TRBJ2-1	ASSPGRGIMTEQF
TRBV5-1	TRBJ2-2	ASSLNPSNTGELF
TRBV11-2	TRBJ1-3	ASSPIGRRLSGNTIY
TRBV28	TRBJ2-7	ASHPAGSYHEQY
TRBV28	TRBJ1-3	ATATGSSGGNTIY
TRBV28	TRBJ2-7	ASSLGRGEQY